The source of this TCR beta chain is a study of T cell repertoires in cytomegalovirus infection (dated by TCRdb to the late 2010s). Regarding the research as a whole: Alongside well-studied HLA-B-restricted epitopes, the peptide stimulations were aimed at recently identified HLA-C-restricted CMV epitopes, whose presentation resists viral immunomodulation. The HLA type of each donor mattered for the analysis, because public TCR beta signatures pointed to carriage of CMV infection along with the matching HLA type.

Interpreted using the paper, the treatment or condition label stands for: in vitro stimulation with specific CMV peptide epitopes to enrich CMV-specific T cells. This clonotype came up many times. Its antigen is unknown. No much larger clone exists at a distance of one base, and base qualities are not known. This sample was sequenced with an Illumina HiSeq 1500. TCRdb itself trimmed the public reads at Q25 with fastp, ran MiXCR and retained productive beta chains. Entries are consolidated by CDR3 protein sequence, retaining the most common genes and DNA. The sample profile shows around 430,000 distinct CDR3 sequences; approximately 46% of them were found once. The top ten hold around 45% of the sample. Broader findings and caveats from the paper: Carriers of CMV infection plus the relevant HLA type were discriminated by the cumulative frequency of public TCR beta family members in the study cohort and in an independent roughly 350-donor cohort. The ex vivo response was dominated by HLA-C-restricted CMV-specific TCR beta clonotypes, which also provided the single most frequent clonotype in two of eight donors.

The sequence was collected from a human donor in good health (CMV status not recorded). Some clones in this sample may be carry-over from other donors' samples. Sequenced here: cultured PBMCs, sampled from culture after CMV antigen stimulation.

The sequenced DNA: TGTGCCAGCAGTCATGCTCTGGCCAGAAATGGCTACACCTTC. Its protein is CASSHALARNGYTF. Rearrangement joined TRBV7-9 to TRBJ1-2; the D segment cannot be called with confidence. V loses 6 bases, J loses 6 bases, and the germline ends lie 17 bases apart. The CDR3 runs 14 amino acids, cysteine and phenylalanine included. Just the 42-base CDR3 DNA is kept, in frame starting at base 1. Per the germline V gene (reference sequence), SEHNR is the CDR1 and FQNEAQ is the CDR2. Reference TRBV7-9 and TRBJ1-2 proteins supply the regions before and after the CDR3; the full variable domain is: DTGVSQNPRHKITKRGQNVTFRCDPISEHNRLYWYRQTLGQGPEFLTYFQNEAQLEKSRLLSDRFSAERPKGSFSTLEIQRTEQGDSAMYLCASSHALARNGYTFGSGTRLTVV.